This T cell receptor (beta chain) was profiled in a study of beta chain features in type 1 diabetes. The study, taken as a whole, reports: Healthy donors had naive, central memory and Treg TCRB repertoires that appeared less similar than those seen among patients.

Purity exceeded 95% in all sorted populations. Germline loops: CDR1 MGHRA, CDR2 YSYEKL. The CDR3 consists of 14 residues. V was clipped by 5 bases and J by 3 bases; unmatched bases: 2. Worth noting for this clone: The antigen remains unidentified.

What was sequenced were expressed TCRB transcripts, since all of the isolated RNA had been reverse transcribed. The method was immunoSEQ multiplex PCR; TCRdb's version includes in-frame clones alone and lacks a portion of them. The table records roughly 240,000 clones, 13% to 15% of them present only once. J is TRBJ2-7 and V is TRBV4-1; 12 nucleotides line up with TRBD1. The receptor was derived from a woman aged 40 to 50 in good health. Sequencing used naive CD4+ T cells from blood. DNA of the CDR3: TGCGCCAGCAGCAGGGACAGGGGGCTCTACGAGCAGTACTTC. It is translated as CASSRDRGLYEQYF.